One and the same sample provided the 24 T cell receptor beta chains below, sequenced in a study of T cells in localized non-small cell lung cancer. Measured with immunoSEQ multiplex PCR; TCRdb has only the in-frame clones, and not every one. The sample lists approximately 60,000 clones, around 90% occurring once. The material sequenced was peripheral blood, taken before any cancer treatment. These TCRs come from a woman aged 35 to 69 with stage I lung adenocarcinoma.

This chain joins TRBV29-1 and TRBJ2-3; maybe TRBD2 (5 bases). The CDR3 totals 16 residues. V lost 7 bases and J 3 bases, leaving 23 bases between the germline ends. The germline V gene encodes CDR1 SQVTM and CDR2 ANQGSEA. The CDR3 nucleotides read TGCAGCGCCACGGGGTTGGACGGGTCTTCTACAGATACGCAGTATTTT. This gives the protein CSATGLDGSSTDTQYF.

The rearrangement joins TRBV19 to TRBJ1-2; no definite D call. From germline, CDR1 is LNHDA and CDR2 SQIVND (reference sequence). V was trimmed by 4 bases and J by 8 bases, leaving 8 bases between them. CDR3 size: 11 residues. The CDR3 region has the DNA TGTGCCAGTAGTACCCTGTCCGGCTACACCTTC. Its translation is CASSTLSGYTF.

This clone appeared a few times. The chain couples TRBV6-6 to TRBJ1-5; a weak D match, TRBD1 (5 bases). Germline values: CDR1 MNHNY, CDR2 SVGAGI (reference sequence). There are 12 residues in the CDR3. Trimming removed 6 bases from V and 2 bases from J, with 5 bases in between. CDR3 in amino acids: CASRQGNQPQHF. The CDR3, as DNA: TGTGCCAGCAGACAGGGCAATCAGCCCCAGCATTTT.

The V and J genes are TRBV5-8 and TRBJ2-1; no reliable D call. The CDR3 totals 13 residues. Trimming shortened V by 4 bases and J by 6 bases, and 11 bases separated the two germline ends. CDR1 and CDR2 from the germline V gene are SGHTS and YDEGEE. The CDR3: CASSKSRVNEQFF. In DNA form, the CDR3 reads TGTGCCAGCAGCAAATCCCGGGTCAATGAGCAGTTCTTC.

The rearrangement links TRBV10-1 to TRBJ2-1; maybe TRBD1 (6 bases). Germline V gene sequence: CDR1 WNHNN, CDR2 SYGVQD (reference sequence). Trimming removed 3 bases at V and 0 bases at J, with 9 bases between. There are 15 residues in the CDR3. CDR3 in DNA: TGCGCCAGCAGTGACAGGGGACGCTCCTACAATGAGCAGTTCTTC. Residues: CASSDRGRSYNEQFF.

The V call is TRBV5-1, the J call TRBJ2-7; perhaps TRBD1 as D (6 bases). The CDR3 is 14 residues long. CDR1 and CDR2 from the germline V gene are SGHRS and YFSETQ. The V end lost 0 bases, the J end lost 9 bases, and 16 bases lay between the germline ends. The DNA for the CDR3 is TGCGCCAGCAGCTTGGGAACTCCTAGGGGGAGGCAGTACTTC. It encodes CASSLGTPRGRQYF.

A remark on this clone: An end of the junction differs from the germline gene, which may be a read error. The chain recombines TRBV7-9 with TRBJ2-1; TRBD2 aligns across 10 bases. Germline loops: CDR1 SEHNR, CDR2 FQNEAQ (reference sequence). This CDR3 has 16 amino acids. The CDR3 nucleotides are TGTGCCAGCAGCGTAGCCCCTAGCGGGAGCTACAATGAGCAGTTCTTC. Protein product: CASSVAPSGSYNEQFF.

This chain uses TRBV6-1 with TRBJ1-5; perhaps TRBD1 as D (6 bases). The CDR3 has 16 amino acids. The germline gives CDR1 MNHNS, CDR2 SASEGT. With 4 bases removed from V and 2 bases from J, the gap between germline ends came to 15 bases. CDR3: CASSGRGGAGNQPQHF. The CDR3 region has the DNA TGTGCCAGCAGTGGGCGCGGGGGGGCGGGCAATCAGCCCCAGCATTTT.

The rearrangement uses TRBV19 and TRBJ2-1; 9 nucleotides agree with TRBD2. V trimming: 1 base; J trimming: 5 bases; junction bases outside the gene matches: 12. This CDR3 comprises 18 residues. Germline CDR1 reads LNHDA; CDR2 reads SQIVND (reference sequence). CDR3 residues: CASSIGGGGGRANNEQFF. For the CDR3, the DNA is TGTGCCAGTAGTATAGGTGGCGGGGGCGGGAGGGCTAACAATGAGCAGTTCTTC.

The CDR3 coding sequence is TGCGCCAGCAGTGGTCCCCAGACTGGAAACACCATATATTTT. It is translated as CASSGPQTGNTIYF. The rearrangement uses TRBV10-1 and TRBJ1-3, with D unclear. V was trimmed by 4 bases and J by 2 bases, leaving 9 bases between them. The CDR3 is 14 residues long. Looked up from germline, CDR1 is WNHNN and CDR2 is SYGVQD (reference sequence).

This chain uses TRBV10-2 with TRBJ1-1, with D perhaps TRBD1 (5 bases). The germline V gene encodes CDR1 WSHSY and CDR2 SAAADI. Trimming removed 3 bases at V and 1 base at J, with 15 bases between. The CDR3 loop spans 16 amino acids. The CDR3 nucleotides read TGCGCCAGCAGTGATCCGGGACGGCGGGGGAACACTGAAGCTTTCTTT. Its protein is CASSDPGRRGNTEAFF.

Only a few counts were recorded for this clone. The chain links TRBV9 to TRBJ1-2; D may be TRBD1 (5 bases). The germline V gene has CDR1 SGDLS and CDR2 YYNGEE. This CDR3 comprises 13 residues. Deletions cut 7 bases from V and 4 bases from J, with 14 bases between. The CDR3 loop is CASDGGESYGYTF. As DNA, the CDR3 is TGTGCCAGCGATGGGGGAGAGAGCTATGGCTACACCTTC. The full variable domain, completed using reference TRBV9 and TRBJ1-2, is DSGVTQTPKHLITATGQRVTLRCSPRSGDLSVYWYQQSLDQGLQFLIQYYNGEERAKGNILERFSAQQFPDLHSELNLSSLELGDSALYFCASDGGESYGYTFGSGTRLTVV.

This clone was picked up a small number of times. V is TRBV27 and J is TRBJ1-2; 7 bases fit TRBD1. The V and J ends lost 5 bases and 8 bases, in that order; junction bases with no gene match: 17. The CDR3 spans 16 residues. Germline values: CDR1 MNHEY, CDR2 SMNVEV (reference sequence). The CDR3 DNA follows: TGTGCCAGCAGTCCCGTATCACCCACTCAGGGGGGAGGCTACACCTTC. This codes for CASSPVSPTQGGGYTF.

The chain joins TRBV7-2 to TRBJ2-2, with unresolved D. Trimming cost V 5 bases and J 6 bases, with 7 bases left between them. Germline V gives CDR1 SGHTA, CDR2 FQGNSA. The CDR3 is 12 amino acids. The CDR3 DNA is TGTGCCAGCAGCCCGTTTCCCGGGGAGCTGTTTTTT. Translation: CASSPFPGELFF. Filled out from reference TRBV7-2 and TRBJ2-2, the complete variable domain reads GAGVSQSPSNKVTEKGKDVELRCDPISGHTALYWYRQSLGQGLEFLIYFQGNSAPDKSGLPSDRFSAERTGGSVSTLTIQRTQQEDSAVYLCASSPFPGELFFGEGSRLTVL.

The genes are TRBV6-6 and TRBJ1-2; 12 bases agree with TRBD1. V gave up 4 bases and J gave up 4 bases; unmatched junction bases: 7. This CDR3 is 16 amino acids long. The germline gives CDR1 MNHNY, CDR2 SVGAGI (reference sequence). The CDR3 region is CASSSAEGQGAYGYTF. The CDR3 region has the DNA TGTGCCAGCAGTTCAGCCGAGGGACAGGGGGCCTATGGCTACACCTTC.

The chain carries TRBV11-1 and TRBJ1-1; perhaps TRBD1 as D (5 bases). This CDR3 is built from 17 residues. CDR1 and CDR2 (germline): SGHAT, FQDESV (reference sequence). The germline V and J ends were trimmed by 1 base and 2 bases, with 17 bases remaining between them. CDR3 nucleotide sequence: TGTGCCAGCAGCTTAGTCGGTAGGGGCCCACCTAACACTGAAGCTTTCTTT. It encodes CASSLVGRGPPNTEAFF.

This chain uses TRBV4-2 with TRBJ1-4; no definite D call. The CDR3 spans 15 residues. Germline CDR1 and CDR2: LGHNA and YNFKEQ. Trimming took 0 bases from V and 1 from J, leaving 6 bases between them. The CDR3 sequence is CASSQEAETNEKLFF. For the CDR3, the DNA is TGTGCCAGCAGCCAAGAAGCAGAAACTAATGAAAAACTGTTTTTT.

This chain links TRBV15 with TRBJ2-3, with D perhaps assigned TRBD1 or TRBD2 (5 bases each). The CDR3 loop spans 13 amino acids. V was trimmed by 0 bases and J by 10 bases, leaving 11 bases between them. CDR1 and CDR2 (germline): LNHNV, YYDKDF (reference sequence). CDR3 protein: CATSRDRGSPQYF. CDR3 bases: TGTGCCACCAGCAGAGATCGGGGCAGCCCGCAGTATTTT.

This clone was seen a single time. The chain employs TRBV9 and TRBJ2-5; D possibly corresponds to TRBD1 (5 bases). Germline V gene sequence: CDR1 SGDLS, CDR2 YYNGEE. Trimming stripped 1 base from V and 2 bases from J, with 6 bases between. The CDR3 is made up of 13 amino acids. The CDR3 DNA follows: TGTGCCAGCAGCGTAAGACAGCAAGAGACCCAGTACTTC. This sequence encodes CASSVRQQETQYF.

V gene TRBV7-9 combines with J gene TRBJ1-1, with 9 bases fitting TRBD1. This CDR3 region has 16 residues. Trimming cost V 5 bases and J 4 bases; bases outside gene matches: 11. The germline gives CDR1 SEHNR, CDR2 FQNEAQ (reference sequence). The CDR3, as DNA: TGTGCCAGCAGCGTTTCGGGACAGGGCGTGGGCACTGAAGCTTTCTTT. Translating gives CASSVSGQGVGTEAFF. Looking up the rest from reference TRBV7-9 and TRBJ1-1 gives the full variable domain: DTGVSQNPRHKITKRGQNVTFRCDPISEHNRLYWYRQTLGQGPEFLTYFQNEAQLEKSRLLSDRFSAERPKGSFSTLEIQRTEQGDSAMYLCASSVSGQGVGTEAFFGQGTRLTVV.

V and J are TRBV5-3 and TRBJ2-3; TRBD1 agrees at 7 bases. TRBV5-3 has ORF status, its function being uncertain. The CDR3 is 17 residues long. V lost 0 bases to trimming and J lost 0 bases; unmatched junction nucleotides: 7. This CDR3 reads CARSLGGTEPSTDTQYF. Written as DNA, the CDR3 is TGTGCCAGAAGCTTGGGGGGGACAGAACCTAGCACAGATACGCAGTATTTT.

The CDR3 protein is CASSPDHGSNEQYF. The CDR3, as DNA: TGCGCCAGCAGCCCCGACCACGGGTCCAACGAGCAGTACTTC. V and J are TRBV5-1 and TRBJ2-7; D ambiguous. V lost 4 bases and J 5 bases, leaving 16 bases between the germline ends. Germline V CDR1 and CDR2: SGHRS, YFSETQ. The CDR3 is 14 amino acids.

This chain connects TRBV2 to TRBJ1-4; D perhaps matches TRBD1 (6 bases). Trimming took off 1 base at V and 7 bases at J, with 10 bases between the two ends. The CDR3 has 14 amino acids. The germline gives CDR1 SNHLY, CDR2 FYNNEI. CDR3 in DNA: TGTGCCAGCAGTGAAGTGGGGGGCAGTGAAAAACTGTTTTTT. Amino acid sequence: CASSEVGGSEKLFF.

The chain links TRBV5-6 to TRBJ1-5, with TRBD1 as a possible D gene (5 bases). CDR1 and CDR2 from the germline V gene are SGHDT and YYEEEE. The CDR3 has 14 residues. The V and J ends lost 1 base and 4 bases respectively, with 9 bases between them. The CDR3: CASSLLGQNQPQHF. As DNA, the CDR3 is TGTGCCAGCAGCTTGTTGGGGCAAAATCAGCCCCAGCATTTT.